This T cell receptor (beta chain) originates from a study of cytomegalovirus exposure and HLA in healthy donors. Study-level points and caveats: The authors confirmed in vitro that a few CMV-associated chains were specific for CMV antigens.

In regard to this clone: Its target is not known.

V lost 3 bases to trimming and J lost 5 bases, with 17 bases between them. The CDR3 consists of 15 residues. The PCR had 60 Vbeta and 13 Jbeta primers. Some clones are missing from TCRdb's copy, which holds only in-frame ones; the method was immunoSEQ multiplex PCR. The repertoire holds more than 90,000 clones, about 70% seen once, with 1.5% to 2% in the top ten. The source is a woman in her 40s in good health and CMV-seronegative. The source material was PBMCs. The chain carries TRBV5-3 and TRBJ1-1, with a weak D call TRBD1 (5 bases). TRBV5-3 is flagged as an ORF with uncertain function. The DNA of the CDR3 is TGTGCCAGAAGCTCGCGAGGGGCCGCGGGGACTGAAGCTTTCTTT. It translates to CARSSRGAAGTEAFF.